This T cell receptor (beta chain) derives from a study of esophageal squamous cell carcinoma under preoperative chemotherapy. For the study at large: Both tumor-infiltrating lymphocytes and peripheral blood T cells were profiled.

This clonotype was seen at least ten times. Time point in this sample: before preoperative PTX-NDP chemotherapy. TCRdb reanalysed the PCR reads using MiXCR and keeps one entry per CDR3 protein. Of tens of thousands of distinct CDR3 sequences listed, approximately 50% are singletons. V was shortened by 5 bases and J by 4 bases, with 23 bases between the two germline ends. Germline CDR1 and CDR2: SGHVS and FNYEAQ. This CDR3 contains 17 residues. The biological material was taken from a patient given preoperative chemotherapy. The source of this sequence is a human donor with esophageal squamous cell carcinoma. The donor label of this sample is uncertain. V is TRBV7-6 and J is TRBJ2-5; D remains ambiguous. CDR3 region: CASSPRGWDGSGETQYF. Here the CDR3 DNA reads TGTGCCAGCAGCCCTCGTGGCTGGGATGGTTCGGGAGAGACCCAGTACTTC.